The 17 T cell receptor beta chains below were found in one sample sequenced in a study of type 1 regulatory T cells. The antigens these receptors bind are not known. TCRdb re-called the reads through MiXCR, storing one row per CDR3 protein. The sample lists some 60,000 distinct CDR3 sequences; roughly two thirds were seen once. Sequenced: cultured non-Tr1 T cells, either the whole culture or a sorted T cell fraction (not recorded which). The receptor source for this set is a human donor in good health.

This rearrangement joins TRBV19 to TRBJ1-2, with TRBD1 matching over 7 bases. Unmatched junction bases numbered 9, after V lost 6 bases and J lost 2 bases. In germline, CDR1 is LNHDA, CDR2 SQIVND (reference sequence). CDR3 length equals 15 residues. CDR3 coding DNA: TGTGCCAGTAGGAGACTACAGGGGACGAACTATGGCTACACCTTC. It yields the protein CASRRLQGTNYGYTF.

The CDR3 DNA sequence: TGTGCCAGCAGATCTAGCGGGTCCTACGAGCAGTACTTC. It yields the protein CASRSSGSYEQYF. The rearrangement joins TRBV27 to TRBJ2-7; 8 bases are shared with TRBD2. This CDR3 is built from 13 residues. CDR1 and CDR2 from the germline V gene are MNHEY and SMNVEV (reference sequence). V was clipped by 6 bases and J by 1 base; unmatched bases: 2.

This rearrangement joins TRBV20-1 to TRBJ2-1, with TRBD2 matching over 7 bases. The V segment lost 0 bases and the J segment 5 bases; nucleotides outside the gene matches: 7. Looked up from germline, CDR1 is DFQATT and CDR2 is SNEGSKA (reference sequence). The CDR3 runs 15 residues. CDR3 sequence: CSAREAGLLNNEQFF. CDR3 bases: TGCAGTGCTAGAGAGGCGGGACTACTAAACAATGAGCAGTTCTTC.

By sample fraction, this clonotype is medium-sized. The chain couples TRBV6-2 or TRBV6-3 to TRBJ2-7; 10 nucleotides line up with TRBD2. The CDR3 length is 14 residues. V trimming: 2 bases; J trimming: 2 bases; junction bases outside the gene matches: 0. Germline V gene data show CDR1 as MNHEY and CDR2 as SVGEGT. The CDR3 bases are TGTGCCAGCAGTTACGGGACTAGCGCCTACGAGCAGTACTTC. This codes for CASSYGTSAYEQYF.

This clonotype was seen more than once but under ten times. This rearrangement joins TRBV27 to TRBJ1-1; D uncertain. CDR1 is MNHEY and CDR2 is SMNVEV in the germline V gene (reference sequence). The CDR3 is 17 amino acids. Trimming removed 2 bases from V and 0 bases from J, with 16 bases in between. Here the CDR3 reads CASSLLENGFLNTEAFF. The CDR3, as DNA: TGTGCCAGCAGTTTACTAGAGAACGGATTTCTGAACACTGAAGCTTTCTTT.

The sample holds a few counts of this clonotype. The chain has TRBV20-1 and TRBJ2-1; 12 bases fit TRBD2. The J segment lost 2 bases and the V segment lost 6 bases, leaving 11 bases of the junction unmatched. Germline CDR1 and CDR2: DFQATT and SNEGSKA (reference sequence). CDR3 length: 17 residues. The CDR3 DNA reads as TGCAGTGCGACCGGGACTAGCGGGTATGATGCCTACAATGAGCAGTTCTTC. It translates to CSATGTSGYDAYNEQFF.

The CDR3 DNA follows: TGTGCCAGCAGTCTGAAGCGGGAGTACACAGATACGCAGTATTTT. It specifies CASSLKREYTDTQYF. The chain uses TRBV6-5 and TRBJ2-3; 8 bases match TRBD2. The CDR3 loop spans 15 amino acids. Germline V lookup: CDR1 MNHEY, CDR2 SVGAGI. V was clipped by 5 bases and J by 2 bases; unmatched bases: 6.

This clonotype was recorded once. The chain is built from TRBV20-1 and TRBJ1-3; D remains unclear. Trimming cost V 3 bases and J 0 bases, with 12 bases left between them. CDR3 length: 15 amino acids. The germline V gene encodes CDR1 DFQATT and CDR2 SNEGSKA (reference sequence). DNA of the CDR3: TGCAGTGCTAGTCCTGACTCGGGCTCTGGAAACACCATATATTTT. Translation gives CSASPDSGSGNTIYF.

The chain has TRBV13 and TRBJ2-3; 9 bases line up with TRBD2. CDR1 and CDR2 from the germline V gene are PRHDT and FYEKMQ (reference sequence). CDR3 length: 18 residues. The junction had 12 bases not matched to a gene; V was cut back by 5 bases and J by 0 bases. The CDR3 here is CASSLTPGLAGSTDTQYF. In DNA form, the CDR3 reads TGTGCCAGCAGCCTAACCCCCGGGCTAGCGGGAAGCACAGATACGCAGTATTTT.

In its sample, this clonotype was seen a few times. V and J are TRBV27 and TRBJ2-2; 11 nucleotides align to TRBD2. The CDR3 is made up of 14 amino acids. Losses at the gene ends were 6 bases for V and 6 bases for J; bases not matched to a gene: 3. Germline lookup yields CDR1 MNHEY and CDR2 SMNVEV (reference sequence). The CDR3 DNA reads TGTGCCAGCAGACTAGCGGGAGTTGCCGGGGAGCTGTTTTTT. It encodes CASRLAGVAGELFF.

The rearrangement uses TRBV7-6 and TRBJ1-4, with unresolved D. Trimming left V 6 bases short and J 8 bases short, with 13 bases between. There are 13 residues in the CDR3. The V gene's germline CDR1 is SGHVS and CDR2 FNYEAQ. CDR3 region: CASSGGLQEKLFF. The CDR3 DNA is TGTGCCAGCAGTGGAGGGTTACAAGAAAAACTGTTTTTT.

This clonotype appeared a single time. This rearrangement joins TRBV6-1 to TRBJ1-5, with D hard to call. Per the germline V gene, CDR1 is MNHNS and CDR2 is SASEGT. The V and J ends lost 5 bases and 0 bases respectively, with 8 bases between them. CDR3 length equals 14 residues. The CDR3 DNA is TGTGCCAGCAGTTCGGCGAATAGCAATCAGCCCCAGCATTTT. Translating it yields CASSSANSNQPQHF.

This clonotype has more than one count but fewer than ten. This sequence joins TRBV4-1 and TRBJ2-7; TRBD1 aligns across 7 bases. Germline V gene lookup returns CDR1 MGHRA and CDR2 YSYEKL. This CDR3 comprises 14 residues. V was clipped by 1 base and J by 6 bases; unmatched bases: 6. The CDR3 spells CASSQAGTAGEQYF. CDR3 nucleotides: TGCGCCAGCAGCCAAGCCGGGACAGCCGGCGAGCAGTACTTC.

This clonotype was seen a single time. The chain employs TRBV5-1 and TRBJ1-1; no clear D. V was shortened by 1 base and J by 1 base, with 8 bases between the two germline ends. CDR1 SGHRS and CDR2 YFSETQ come from the germline V gene. The CDR3 spans 14 residues. CDR3 bases: TGCGCCAGCAGCTTGCAAGTTTCGAACACTGAAGCTTTCTTT. It is translated as CASSLQVSNTEAFF.

This chain uses TRBV7-9 with TRBJ2-5, with 10 bases fitting TRBD1. Germline V gene data show CDR1 as SEHNR and CDR2 as FQNEAQ (reference sequence). Unmatched junction bases numbered 10, after V lost 5 bases and J lost 4 bases. CDR3 length equals 16 residues. CDR3 in amino acids: CASSPVGTGARETQYF. CDR3 sequence (DNA): TGTGCCAGCAGCCCAGTTGGGACAGGGGCACGAGAGACCCAGTACTTC.

The chain is built from TRBV20-1 and TRBJ2-3, with a tentative D call TRBD1 (7 bases). From germline, CDR1 is DFQATT and CDR2 SNEGSKA (reference sequence). Trimming removed 6 bases at V and 4 bases at J, with 17 bases between. The CDR3 contains 14 residues. CDR3 coding DNA: TGCAGTGCCCGGCCAGGGGGAGGTCCAGATACGCAGTATTTT. Translated, it gives CSARPGGGPDTQYF.

The gene calls are TRBV7-9 and TRBJ2-1; D gene uncertain. This CDR3 contains 12 residues. Germline CDR1 SEHNR, CDR2 FQNEAQ (reference sequence). Trimming took 0 bases from V and 9 from J, leaving 6 bases between them. The CDR3 coding sequence is TGTGCCAGCAGCTTAGCTAGCACTGAGCAGTTCTTC. Amino acids: CASSLASTEQFF. The variable domain in full, with the rest retrieved from reference TRBV7-9 and TRBJ2-1, is DTGVSQNPRHKITKRGQNVTFRCDPISEHNRLYWYRQTLGQGPEFLTYFQNEAQLEKSRLLSDRFSAERPKGSFSTLEIQRTEQGDSAMYLCASSLASTEQFFGPGTRLTVL.